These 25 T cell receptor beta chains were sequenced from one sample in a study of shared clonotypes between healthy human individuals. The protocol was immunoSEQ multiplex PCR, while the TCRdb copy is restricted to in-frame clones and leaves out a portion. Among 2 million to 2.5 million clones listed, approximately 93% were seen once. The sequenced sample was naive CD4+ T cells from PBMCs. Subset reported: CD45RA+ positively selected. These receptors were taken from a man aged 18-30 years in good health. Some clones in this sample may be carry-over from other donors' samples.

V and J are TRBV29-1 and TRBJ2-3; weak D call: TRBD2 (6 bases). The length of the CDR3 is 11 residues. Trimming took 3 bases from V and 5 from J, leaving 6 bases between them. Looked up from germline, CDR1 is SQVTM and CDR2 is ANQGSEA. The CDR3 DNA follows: TGCAGCGTTGAGGAGGGAGATACGCAGTATTTT. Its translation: CSVEEGDTQYF.

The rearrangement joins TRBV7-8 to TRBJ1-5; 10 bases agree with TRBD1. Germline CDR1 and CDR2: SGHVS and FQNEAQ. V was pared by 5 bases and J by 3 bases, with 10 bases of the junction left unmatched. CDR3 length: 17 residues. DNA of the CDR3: TGTGCCAGCAGCCCCAGTGAGGGACAGGGGATCAATCAGCCCCAGCATTTT. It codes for CASSPSEGQGINQPQHF.

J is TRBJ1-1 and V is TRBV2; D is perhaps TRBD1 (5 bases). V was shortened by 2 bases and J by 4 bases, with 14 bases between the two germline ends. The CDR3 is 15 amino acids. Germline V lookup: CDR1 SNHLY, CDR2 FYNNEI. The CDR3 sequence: CASSEFGGIGTEAFF. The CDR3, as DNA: TGTGCCAGCAGTGAATTCGGGGGGATTGGCACTGAAGCTTTCTTT.

For the CDR3, the DNA is TGCGCCAGCAGCCGGGATTCAAGGGCGGTCTCTGGGGCCAACGTCCTGACTTTC. It specifies CASSRDSRAVSGANVLTF. The chain combines TRBV5-1 with TRBJ2-6; D possibly corresponds to TRBD2 (5 bases). Trimming shortened V by 4 bases and J by 0 bases, and 17 bases separated the two germline ends. CDR1 and CDR2 (germline): SGHRS, YFSETQ. This CDR3 is 18 amino acids long.

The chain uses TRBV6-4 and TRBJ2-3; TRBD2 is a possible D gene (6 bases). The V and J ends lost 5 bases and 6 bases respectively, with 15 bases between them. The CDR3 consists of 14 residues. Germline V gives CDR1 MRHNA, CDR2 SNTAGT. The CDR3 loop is CASSSGSVPDTQYF. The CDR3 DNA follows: TGTGCCAGCAGTAGCGGGTCGGTCCCCGATACGCAGTATTTT.

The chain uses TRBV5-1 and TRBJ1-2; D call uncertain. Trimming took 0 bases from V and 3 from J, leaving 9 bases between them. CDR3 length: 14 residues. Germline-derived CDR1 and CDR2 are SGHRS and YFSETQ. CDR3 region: CASSLASSDYGYTF. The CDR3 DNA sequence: TGCGCCAGCAGCTTGGCCAGCAGCGACTATGGCTACACCTTC.

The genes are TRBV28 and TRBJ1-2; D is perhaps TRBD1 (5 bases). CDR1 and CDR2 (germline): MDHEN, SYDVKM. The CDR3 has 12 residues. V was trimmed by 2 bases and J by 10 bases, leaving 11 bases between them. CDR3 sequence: CASSLGKGLYTF. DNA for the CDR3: TGTGCCAGCAGTTTAGGGAAGGGGCTCTACACCTTC.

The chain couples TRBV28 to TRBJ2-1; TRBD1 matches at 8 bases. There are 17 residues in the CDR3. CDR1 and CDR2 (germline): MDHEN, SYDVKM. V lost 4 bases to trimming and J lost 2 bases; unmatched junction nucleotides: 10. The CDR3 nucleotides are TGTGCCAGCAGTTGGGGCCTGACAGGGGTTCCCTACAATGAGCAGTTCTTC. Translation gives CASSWGLTGVPYNEQFF.

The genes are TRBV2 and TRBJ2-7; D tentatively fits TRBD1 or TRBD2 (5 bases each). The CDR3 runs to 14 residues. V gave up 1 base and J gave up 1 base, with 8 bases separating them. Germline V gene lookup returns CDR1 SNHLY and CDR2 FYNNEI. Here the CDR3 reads CASSEGDPSYEQYF. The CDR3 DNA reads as TGTGCCAGCAGTGAAGGGGACCCGTCCTACGAGCAGTACTTC.

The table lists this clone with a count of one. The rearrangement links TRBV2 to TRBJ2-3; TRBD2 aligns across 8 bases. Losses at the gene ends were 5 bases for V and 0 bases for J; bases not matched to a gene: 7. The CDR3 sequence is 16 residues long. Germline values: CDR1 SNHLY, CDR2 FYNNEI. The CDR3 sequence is CASSLVAGISTDTQYF. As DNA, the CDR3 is TGTGCCAGCAGTCTAGTAGCGGGGATTAGCACAGATACGCAGTATTTT.

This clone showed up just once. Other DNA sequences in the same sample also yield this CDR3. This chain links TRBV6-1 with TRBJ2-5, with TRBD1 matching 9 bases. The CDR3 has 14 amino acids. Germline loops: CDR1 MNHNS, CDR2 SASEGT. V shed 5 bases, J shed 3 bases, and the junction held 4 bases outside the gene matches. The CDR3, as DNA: TGTGCCAGCAGTCCTGGGACAGGGAAAGAGACCCAGTACTTC. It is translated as CASSPGTGKETQYF.

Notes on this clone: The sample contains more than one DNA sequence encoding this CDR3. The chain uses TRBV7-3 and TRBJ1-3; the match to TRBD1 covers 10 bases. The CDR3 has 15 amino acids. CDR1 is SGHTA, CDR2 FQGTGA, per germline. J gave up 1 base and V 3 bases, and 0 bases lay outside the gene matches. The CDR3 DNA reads TGTGCCAGCAGCTTGGACAGGGGGTCTGGAAACACCATATATTTT. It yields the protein CASSLDRGSGNTIYF. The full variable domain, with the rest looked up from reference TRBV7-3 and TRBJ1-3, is GAGVSQTPSNKVTEKGKYVELRCDPISGHTALYWYRQSLGQGPEFLIYFQGTGAADDSGLPNDRFFAVRPEGSVSTLKIQRTERGDSAVYLCASSLDRGSGNTIYFGEGSWLTVV.

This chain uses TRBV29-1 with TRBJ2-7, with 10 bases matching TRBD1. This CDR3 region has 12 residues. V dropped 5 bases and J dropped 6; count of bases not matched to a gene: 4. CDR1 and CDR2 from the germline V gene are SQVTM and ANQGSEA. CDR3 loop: CSVSGTGVEQYF. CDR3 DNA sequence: TGCAGCGTTTCTGGGACAGGGGTCGAGCAGTACTTC.

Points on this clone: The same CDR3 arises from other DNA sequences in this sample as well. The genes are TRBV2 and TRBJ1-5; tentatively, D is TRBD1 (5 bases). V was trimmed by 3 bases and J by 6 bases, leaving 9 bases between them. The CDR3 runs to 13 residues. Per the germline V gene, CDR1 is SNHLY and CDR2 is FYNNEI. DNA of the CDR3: TGTGCCAGCAGTGAGCAGGGTAGTCAGCCCCAGCATTTT. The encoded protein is CASSEQGSQPQHF.

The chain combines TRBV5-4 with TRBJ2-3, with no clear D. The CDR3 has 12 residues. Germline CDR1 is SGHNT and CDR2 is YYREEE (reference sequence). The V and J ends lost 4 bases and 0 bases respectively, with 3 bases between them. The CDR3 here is CASSISTDTQYF. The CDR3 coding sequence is TGTGCCAGCAGCATTAGCACAGATACGCAGTATTTT. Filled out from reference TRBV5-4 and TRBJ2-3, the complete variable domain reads ETGVTQSPTHLIKTRGQQVTLRCSSQSGHNTVSWYQQALGQGPQFIFQYYREEENGRGNFPPRFSGLQFPNYSSELNVNALELDDSALYLCASSISTDTQYFGPGTRLTVL.

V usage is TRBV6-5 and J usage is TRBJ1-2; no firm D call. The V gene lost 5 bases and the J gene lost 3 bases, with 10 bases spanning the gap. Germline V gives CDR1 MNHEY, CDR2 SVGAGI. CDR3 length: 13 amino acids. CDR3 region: CASSLDQDYGYTF. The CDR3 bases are TGTGCCAGCAGTCTGGATCAGGACTATGGCTACACCTTC.

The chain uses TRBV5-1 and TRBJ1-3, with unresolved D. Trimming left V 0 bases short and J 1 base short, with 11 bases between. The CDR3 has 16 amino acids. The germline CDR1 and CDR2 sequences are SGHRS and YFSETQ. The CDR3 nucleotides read TGCGCCAGCAGCTTGGCAACAGTGGGGTCTGGAAACACCATATATTTT. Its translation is CASSLATVGSGNTIYF.

CDR3 residues: CASMNQADRVLSEGYTF. Written as DNA, the CDR3 is TGTGCCAGCATGAATCAGGCTGACAGGGTATTAAGTGAAGGCTACACCTTC. The chain is built from TRBV5-6 and TRBJ1-2, with 7 bases identical to TRBD1. There are 17 residues in the CDR3. Germline V gene sequence: CDR1 SGHDT, CDR2 YYEEEE. The V gene end was trimmed by 6 bases and the J gene end by 8 bases; junction bases not matched to a gene: 22.

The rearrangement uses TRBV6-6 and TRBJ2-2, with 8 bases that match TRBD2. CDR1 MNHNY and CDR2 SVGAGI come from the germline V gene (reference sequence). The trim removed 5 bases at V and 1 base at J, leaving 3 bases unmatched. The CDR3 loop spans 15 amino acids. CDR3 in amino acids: CASSPGTRNTGELFF. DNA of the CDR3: TGTGCCAGCAGTCCCGGGACTAGGAACACCGGGGAGCTGTTTTTT.

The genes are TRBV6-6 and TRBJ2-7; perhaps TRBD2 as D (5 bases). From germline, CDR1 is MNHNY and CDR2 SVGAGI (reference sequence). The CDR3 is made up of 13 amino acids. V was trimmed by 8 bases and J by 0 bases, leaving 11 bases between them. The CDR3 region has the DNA TGTGCCAGCGCCGCGGGTTCCTCCTACGAGCAGTACTTC. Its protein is CASAAGSSYEQYF.

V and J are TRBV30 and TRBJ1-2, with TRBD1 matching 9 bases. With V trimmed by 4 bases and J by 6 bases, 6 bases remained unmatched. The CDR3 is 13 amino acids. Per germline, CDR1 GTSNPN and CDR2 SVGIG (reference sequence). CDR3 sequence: CAWTRDRENGYTF. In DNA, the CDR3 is TGTGCCTGGACTCGGGACAGGGAAAATGGCTACACCTTC.

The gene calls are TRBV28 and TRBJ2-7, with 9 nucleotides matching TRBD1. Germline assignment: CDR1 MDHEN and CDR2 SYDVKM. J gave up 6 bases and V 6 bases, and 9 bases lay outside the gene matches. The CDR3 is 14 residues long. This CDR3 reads CASSLNGQGTEQYF. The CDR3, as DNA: TGTGCCAGCAGCTTAAATGGACAGGGGACCGAGCAGTACTTC.

CDR3 sequence reads: CASSPEYSYNEQFF. The CDR3 bases are TGCGCCAGCAGTCCGGAGTACTCCTACAATGAGCAGTTCTTC. The chain carries TRBV5-1 and TRBJ2-1; no definite D call. Germline assignment: CDR1 SGHRS and CDR2 YFSETQ. The CDR3 loop spans 14 amino acids. V was pared by 5 bases and J by 0 bases, with 9 bases between.

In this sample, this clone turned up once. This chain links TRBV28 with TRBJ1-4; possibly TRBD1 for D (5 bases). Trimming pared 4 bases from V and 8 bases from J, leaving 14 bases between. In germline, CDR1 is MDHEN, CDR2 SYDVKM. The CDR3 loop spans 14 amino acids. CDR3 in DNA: TGTGCCAGCAGTTCCGCCACGTGGGGGGAAAAACTGTTTTTT. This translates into CASSSATWGEKLFF.

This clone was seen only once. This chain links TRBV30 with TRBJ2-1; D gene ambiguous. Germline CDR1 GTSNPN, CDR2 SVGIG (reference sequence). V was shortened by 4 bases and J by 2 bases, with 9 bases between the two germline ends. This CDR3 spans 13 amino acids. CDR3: CAWNVGTYNEQFF. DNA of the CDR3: TGTGCCTGGAACGTCGGAACCTACAATGAGCAGTTCTTC.